This TCR beta chain was identified in a study of T cell repertoires in cytomegalovirus infection. Study outcomes and limitations: The study identified carriers of CMV plus the relevant HLA from cumulative public TCR beta family frequency. Clonotype analysis showed dominance of the ex vivo response by HLA-C-restricted CMV-specific TCR beta clonotypes.

V lost 5 bases, J lost 3 bases, and 10 bases lay in between. The CDR3 loop spans 14 amino acids. TCRdb re-derived calls from the reads in MiXCR, one entry per CDR3 protein. Of some 600,000 distinct CDR3 sequences listed, roughly 24% were seen once; the top ten hold 6.5% to 10%. This clonotype was seen a few times. Its antigen is not identified. The source material was CD8+ T cells from PBMCs. The source is a human donor in good health (CMV status not recorded). Some clones in this sample may be carry-over from other donors' samples. This chain joins TRBV12-3 or TRBV12-4 and TRBJ2-2; no clear D gene. CDR3 protein: CASSGRVYTGELFF. CDR3 nucleotides: TGTGCCAGCAGTGGACGGGTTTACACCGGGGAGCTGTTTTTT.